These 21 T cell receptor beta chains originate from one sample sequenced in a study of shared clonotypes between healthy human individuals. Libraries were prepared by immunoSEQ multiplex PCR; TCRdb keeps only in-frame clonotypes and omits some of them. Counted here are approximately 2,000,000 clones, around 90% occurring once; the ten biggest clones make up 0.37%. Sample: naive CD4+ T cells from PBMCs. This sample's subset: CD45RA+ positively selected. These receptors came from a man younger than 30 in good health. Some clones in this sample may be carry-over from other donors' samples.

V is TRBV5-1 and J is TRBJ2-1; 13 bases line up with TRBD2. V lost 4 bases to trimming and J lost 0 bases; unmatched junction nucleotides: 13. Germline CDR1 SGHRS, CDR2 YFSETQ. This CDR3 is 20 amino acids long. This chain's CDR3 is CASSRGTGLAGPSSYNEQFF. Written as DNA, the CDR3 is TGCGCCAGCAGCCGGGGGACGGGACTAGCGGGACCAAGCTCCTACAATGAGCAGTTCTTC.

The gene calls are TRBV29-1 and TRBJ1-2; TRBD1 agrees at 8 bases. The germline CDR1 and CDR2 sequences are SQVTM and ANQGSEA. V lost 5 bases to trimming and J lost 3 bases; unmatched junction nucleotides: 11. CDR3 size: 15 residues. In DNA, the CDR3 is TGCAGCGTTCGACGGGGGCTGACAGGGGACTATGGCTACACCTTC. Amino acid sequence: CSVRRGLTGDYGYTF.

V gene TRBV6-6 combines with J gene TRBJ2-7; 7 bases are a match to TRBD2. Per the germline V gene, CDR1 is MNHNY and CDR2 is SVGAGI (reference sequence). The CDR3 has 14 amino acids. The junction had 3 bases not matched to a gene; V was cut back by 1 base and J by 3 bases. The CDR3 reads CASSYFGLGYEQYF. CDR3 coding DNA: TGTGCCAGCAGTTACTTCGGACTAGGCTACGAGCAGTACTTC.

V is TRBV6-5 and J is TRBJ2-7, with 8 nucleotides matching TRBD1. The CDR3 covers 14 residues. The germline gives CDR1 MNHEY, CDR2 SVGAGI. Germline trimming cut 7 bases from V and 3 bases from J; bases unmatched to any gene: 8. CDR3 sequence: CASTRDRTYYEQYF. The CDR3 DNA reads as TGTGCCAGCACCCGGGACAGGACCTACTACGAGCAGTACTTC.

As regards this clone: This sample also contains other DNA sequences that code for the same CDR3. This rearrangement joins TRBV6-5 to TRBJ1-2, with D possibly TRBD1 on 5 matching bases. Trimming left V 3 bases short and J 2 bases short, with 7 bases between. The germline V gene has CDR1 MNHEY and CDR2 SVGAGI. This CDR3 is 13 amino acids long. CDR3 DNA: TGTGCCAGCAGTTATCAGGGAAACTATGGCTACACCTTC. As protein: CASSYQGNYGYTF.

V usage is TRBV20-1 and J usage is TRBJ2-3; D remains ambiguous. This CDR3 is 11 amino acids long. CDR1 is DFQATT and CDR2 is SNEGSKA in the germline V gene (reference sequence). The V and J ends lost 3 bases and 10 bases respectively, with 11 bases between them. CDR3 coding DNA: TGCAGTGCTAGTCCGAGTGACGCGCAGTATTTT. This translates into CSASPSDAQYF.

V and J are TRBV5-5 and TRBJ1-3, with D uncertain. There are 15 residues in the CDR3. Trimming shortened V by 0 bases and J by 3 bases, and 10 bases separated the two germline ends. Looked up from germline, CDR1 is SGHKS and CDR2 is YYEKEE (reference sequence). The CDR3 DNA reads TGTGCCAGCAGCTTGGTGGCAGTTAGTGGAAACACCATATATTTT. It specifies CASSLVAVSGNTIYF.

DNA for the CDR3: TGTGCCAGCAGCTTAGATTTGGCTAAAGGAGGGACCGGGGAGCTGTTTTTT. Protein: CASSLDLAKGGTGELFF. The chain couples TRBV11-3 to TRBJ2-2, with TRBD2 as a possible D gene (6 bases). The CDR3 spans 17 residues. Trimming shortened V by 0 bases and J by 5 bases, and 16 bases separated the two germline ends. Germline loops: CDR1 SGHNT, CDR2 YENEEA.

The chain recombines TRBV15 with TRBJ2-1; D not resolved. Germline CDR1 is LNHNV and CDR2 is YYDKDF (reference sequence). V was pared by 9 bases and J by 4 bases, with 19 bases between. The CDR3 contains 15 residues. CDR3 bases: TGTGCCACGCTAGATGGAGCCGCCCGGTACAATGAGCAGTTCTTC. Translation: CATLDGAARYNEQFF. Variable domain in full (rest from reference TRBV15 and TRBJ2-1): DAMVIQNPRYQVTQFGKPVTLSCSQTLNHNVMYWYQQKSSQAPKLLFHYYDKDFNNEADTPDNFQSRRPNTSFCFLDIRSPGLGDTAMYLCATLDGAARYNEQFFGPGTRLTVL.

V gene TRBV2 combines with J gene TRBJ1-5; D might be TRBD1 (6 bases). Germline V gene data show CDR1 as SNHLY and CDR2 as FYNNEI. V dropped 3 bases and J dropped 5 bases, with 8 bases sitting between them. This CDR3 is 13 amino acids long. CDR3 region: CASSEGADQPQHF. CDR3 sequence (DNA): TGTGCCAGCAGTGAGGGGGCGGATCAGCCCCAGCATTTT.

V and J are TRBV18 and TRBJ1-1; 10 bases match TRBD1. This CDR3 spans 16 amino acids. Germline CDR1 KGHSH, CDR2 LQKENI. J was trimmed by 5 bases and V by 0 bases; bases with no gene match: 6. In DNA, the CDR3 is TGTGCCAGCTCACCACCTGGGACAGGGGTAGGTACTGAAGCTTTCTTT. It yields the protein CASSPPGTGVGTEAFF.

CDR3 sequence: CASIAGQVSGNTIYF. CDR3 nucleotide sequence: TGTGCCAGCATCGCGGGCCAGGTCTCTGGAAACACCATATATTTT. J is TRBJ1-3 and V is TRBV6-5; D not resolved. CDR3 length: 15 residues. In germline, CDR1 is MNHEY, CDR2 SVGAGI. V gave up 7 bases and J gave up 0 bases, with 13 bases separating them.

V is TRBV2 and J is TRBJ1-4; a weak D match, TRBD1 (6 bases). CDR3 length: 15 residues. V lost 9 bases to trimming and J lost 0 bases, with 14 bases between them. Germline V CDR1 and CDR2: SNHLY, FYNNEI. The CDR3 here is CASQIQGATNEKLFF. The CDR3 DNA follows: TGTGCCAGTCAAATACAGGGCGCAACTAATGAAAAACTGTTTTTT. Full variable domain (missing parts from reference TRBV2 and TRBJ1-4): EPEVTQTPSHQVTQMGQEVILRCVPISNHLYFYWYRQILGQKVEFLVSFYNNEISEKSEIFDDQFSVERPDGSNFTLKIRSTKLEDSAMYFCASQIQGATNEKLFFGSGTQLSVL.

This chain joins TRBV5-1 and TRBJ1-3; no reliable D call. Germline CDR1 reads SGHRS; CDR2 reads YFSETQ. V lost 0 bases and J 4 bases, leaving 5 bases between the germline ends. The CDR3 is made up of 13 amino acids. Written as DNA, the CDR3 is TGCGCCAGCAGCTTGGAGTTCGGAAACACCATATATTTT. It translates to CASSLEFGNTIYF.

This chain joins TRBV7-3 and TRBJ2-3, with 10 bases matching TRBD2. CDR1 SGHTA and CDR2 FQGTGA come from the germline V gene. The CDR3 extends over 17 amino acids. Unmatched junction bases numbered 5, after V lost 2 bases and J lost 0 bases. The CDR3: CASSLVGTSASTDTQYF. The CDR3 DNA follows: TGTGCCAGCAGCTTAGTTGGGACTAGCGCGAGCACAGATACGCAGTATTTT.

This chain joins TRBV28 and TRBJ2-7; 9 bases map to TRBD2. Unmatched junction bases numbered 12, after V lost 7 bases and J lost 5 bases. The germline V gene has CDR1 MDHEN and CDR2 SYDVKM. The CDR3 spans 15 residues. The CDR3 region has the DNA TGTGCCAGCATAGGATACTTCGGGACTAGCAACGAGCAGTACTTC. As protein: CASIGYFGTSNEQYF.

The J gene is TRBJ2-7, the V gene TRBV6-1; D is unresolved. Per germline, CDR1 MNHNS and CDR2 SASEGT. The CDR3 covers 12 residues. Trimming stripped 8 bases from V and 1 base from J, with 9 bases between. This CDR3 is CASEDGSYEQYF. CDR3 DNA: TGTGCCAGCGAGGACGGATCCTACGAGCAGTACTTC.

The CDR3 sequence is CSVERREDQETQYF. The CDR3 coding sequence is TGCAGCGTTGAACGGCGGGAGGACCAAGAGACCCAGTACTTC. The chain uses TRBV29-1 and TRBJ2-5; 8 bases map to TRBD2. CDR1 is SQVTM and CDR2 is ANQGSEA in the germline V gene. This CDR3 is built from 14 residues. V dropped 2 bases and J dropped 0; count of bases not matched to a gene: 2.

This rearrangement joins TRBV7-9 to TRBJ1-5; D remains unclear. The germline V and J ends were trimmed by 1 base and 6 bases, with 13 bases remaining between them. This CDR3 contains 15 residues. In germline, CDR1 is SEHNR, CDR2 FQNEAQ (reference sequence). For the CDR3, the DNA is TGTGCCAGCAGCTTAGGTGGAGGGCCCACTCAGCCCCAGCATTTT. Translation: CASSLGGGPTQPQHF.

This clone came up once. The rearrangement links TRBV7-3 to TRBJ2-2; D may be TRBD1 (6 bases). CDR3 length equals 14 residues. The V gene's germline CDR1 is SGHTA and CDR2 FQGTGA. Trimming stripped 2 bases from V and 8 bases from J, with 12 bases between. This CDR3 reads CASSLQPGVGELFF. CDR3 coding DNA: TGTGCCAGCAGCTTACAACCAGGGGTAGGGGAGCTGTTTTTT. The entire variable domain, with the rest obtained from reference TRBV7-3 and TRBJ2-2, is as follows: GAGVSQTPSNKVTEKGKYVELRCDPISGHTALYWYRQSLGQGPEFLIYFQGTGAADDSGLPNDRFFAVRPEGSVSTLKIQRTERGDSAVYLCASSLQPGVGELFFGEGSRLTVL.

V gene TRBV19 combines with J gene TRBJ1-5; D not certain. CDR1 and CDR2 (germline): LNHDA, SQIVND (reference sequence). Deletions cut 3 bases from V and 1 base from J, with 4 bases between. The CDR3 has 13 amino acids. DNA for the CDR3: TGTGCCAGTAGTATGACCAGCAATCAGCCCCAGCATTTT. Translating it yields CASSMTSNQPQHF.